The clone carrying this T cell receptor beta chain was detected once. Profiled with immunoSEQ multiplex PCR; TCRdb holds only in-frame clones, not every one. The sample lists 110,000 to 150,000 clones, just over 90% seen once, with more than 8% in the top ten. This sample was taken from a study of T cell responses to AZD1222 COVID-19 vaccine. The germline V and J ends were trimmed by 3 bases and 0 bases, with 9 bases remaining between them. There are 15 residues in the CDR3. Germline loops: CDR1 LNHDA, CDR2 SQIVND (reference sequence). This receptor was identified in an adult in good health. The source was peripheral blood, collected on day 0 of AZD1222 vaccination. The chain joins TRBV19 to TRBJ1-5; no firm D call. CDR3 coding DNA: TGTGCCAGTAGTATGCACGGGGATAGCAATCAGCCCCAGCATTTT. Amino acid sequence: CASSMHGDSNQPQHF.